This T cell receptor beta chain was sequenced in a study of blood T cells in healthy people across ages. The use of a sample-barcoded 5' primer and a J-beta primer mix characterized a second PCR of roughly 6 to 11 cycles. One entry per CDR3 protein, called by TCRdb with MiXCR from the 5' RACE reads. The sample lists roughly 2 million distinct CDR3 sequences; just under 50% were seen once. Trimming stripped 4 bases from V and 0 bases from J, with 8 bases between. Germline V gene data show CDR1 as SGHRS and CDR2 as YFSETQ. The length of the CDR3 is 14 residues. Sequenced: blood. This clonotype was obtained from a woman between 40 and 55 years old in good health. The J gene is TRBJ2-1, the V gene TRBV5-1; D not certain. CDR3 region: CASSVWGSYNEQFF. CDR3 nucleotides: TGCGCCAGCAGCGTGTGGGGCTCCTACAATGAGCAGTTCTTC.